Each of the 8 T cell receptor beta chains below was sequenced from the same sample in a study of CD8 T cells in Susac syndrome. 0.5 to 1 ug RNA was reverse transcribed with random hexamers. TCRdb passed the immunoSEQ multiplex PCR reads through MiXCR, listing each CDR3 protein once. The sample lists 400,000 or so distinct CDR3 sequences; approximately 85% were seen once. The sequenced sample consisted of CD8+ T cells from PBMCs. All receptors come from a human donor with multiple sclerosis.

This rearrangement joins TRBV29-1 to TRBJ2-7, with TRBD1 matching over 7 bases. This CDR3 is 13 amino acids long. Trimming at V came to 5 bases and at J to 0 bases, leaving 4 bases not matched to a gene. The germline gives CDR1 SQVTM, CDR2 ANQGSEA. CDR3 region: CSVYTGVSYEQYF. CDR3 DNA: TGCAGCGTTTACACAGGGGTCTCCTACGAGCAGTACTTC.

This sequence joins TRBV28 and TRBJ2-2; D not resolved. This CDR3 is built from 13 residues. V was pared by 3 bases and J by 7 bases, with 9 bases between. CDR1 and CDR2 (germline): MDHEN, SYDVKM. This CDR3 is CASSFPGSGELFF. CDR3 coding DNA: TGTGCCAGCAGTTTTCCCGGCAGCGGGGAGCTGTTTTTT.

This clonotype showed up just a few times. This chain uses TRBV7-2 with TRBJ2-7; the D gene is possibly TRBD1 (5 bases). The CDR3 loop spans 15 amino acids. Germline V gene lookup returns CDR1 SGHTA and CDR2 FQGNSA. Trimming took 3 bases from V and 3 from J, leaving 15 bases between them. The CDR3 spells CASSFVQGTIYEQYF. In DNA form, the CDR3 reads TGTGCCAGCAGCTTCGTTCAGGGAACGATCTACGAGCAGTACTTC.

The genes are TRBV19 and TRBJ2-3; a weak D match, TRBD1 (6 bases). CDR1 is LNHDA and CDR2 is SQIVND in the germline V gene (reference sequence). The CDR3 is 13 residues long. V lost 7 bases to trimming and J lost 1 base, with 9 bases between them. CDR3 coding DNA: TGTGCCAGTACCGAGGGGGGCACAGATACGCAGTATTTT. As protein: CASTEGGTDTQYF.

V is TRBV6-5 and J is TRBJ2-1; TRBD2 might be the D (6 bases). The germline CDR1 and CDR2 sequences are MNHEY and SVGAGI. The CDR3 consists of 13 residues. The V end lost 4 bases, the J end lost 6 bases, and 10 bases lay between the germline ends. The CDR3 DNA reads TGTGCCAGCAGTTGGTCGGGAGTCAATGAGCAGTTCTTC. Its protein is CASSWSGVNEQFF.

The J gene is TRBJ2-1, the V gene TRBV7-9; D gene ambiguous. CDR3 size: 14 residues. V lost 4 bases and J lost 10, with 17 bases in between. Germline V lookup: CDR1 SEHNR, CDR2 FQNEAQ (reference sequence). The CDR3 DNA is TGTGCCAGCAGCTCATACACCCTAAGGTCCGAGCAGTTCTTC. Translation gives CASSSYTLRSEQFF.

The V gene is TRBV15, the J gene TRBJ2-3; D ambiguous. The ends were cut back, 5 bases at V and 4 bases at J, with 7 bases in the middle. The CDR3 has 12 amino acids. Germline lookup yields CDR1 LNHNV and CDR2 YYDKDF (reference sequence). The CDR3 region is CATSQYPDTQYF. In nucleotides, the CDR3 is TGTGCCACCAGCCAGTACCCAGATACGCAGTATTTT.

This clonotype has more than one count but fewer than ten. The chain joins TRBV6-5 to TRBJ1-2, with a tentative D call TRBD1 (5 bases). CDR3 length: 14 amino acids. Per germline, CDR1 MNHEY and CDR2 SVGAGI. V lost 5 bases and J lost 4, with 14 bases in between. The CDR3 protein is CASSRFDRLYGYTF. CDR3 in DNA: TGTGCCAGCAGTCGCTTCGACAGACTCTATGGCTACACCTTC.